The 32 T cell receptor beta chains reported below all come from one sample, sequenced in a study of CD8+ T cells in alopecia areata. As the sequencing template, cDNA was produced by extracting RNA and reverse transcribing it. Profiled with immunoSEQ multiplex PCR; TCRdb holds only in-frame clones, not every one. The data show hundreds of thousands of clones, approximately 38% seen once. Noted treatment: oral pan-JAK inhibitor, 5-10 mg twice daily. Specimen: CD4+ T cells sorted from blood, collected around week 31, from a patient treated with tofacitinib. These receptors were taken from a human donor with alopecia areata.

Regarding this clone: Other DNA variants within this sample encode the same CDR3. The chain has TRBV4-1 and TRBJ1-4; D is ambiguous. V was trimmed by 1 base and J by 8 bases, leaving 8 bases between them. Germline CDR1 reads MGHRA; CDR2 reads YSYEKL. The CDR3 totals 13 residues. The CDR3 sequence is CASSQVETEKLFF. CDR3 in DNA: TGCGCCAGCAGCCAAGTGGAAACAGAAAAACTGTTTTTT.

CDR3 DNA sequence: TGTGCCAGCAGCCTGTCTCGTGGGCTAGCGGGATCTGGCATTCAGTACTTC. This encodes CASSLSRGLAGSGIQYF. The J gene is TRBJ2-4, the V gene TRBV14; 9 nucleotides line up with TRBD2. Trimming at V came to 4 bases and at J to 9 bases, leaving 16 bases not matched to a gene. The CDR3 is 17 residues long. Germline V CDR1 and CDR2: SGHDN, FVKESK.

In its sample, this clone was seen a few times. V usage is TRBV27 and J usage is TRBJ2-1; the D call may be TRBD1 or TRBD2 (6 bases each). V lost 2 bases to trimming and J lost 5 bases, with 13 bases between them. Germline V CDR1 and CDR2: MNHEY, SMNVEV (reference sequence). The CDR3 consists of 15 residues. Here the CDR3 DNA reads TGTGCCAGCAGTTTAGTAGGGGGGAATGACAATGAGCAGTTCTTC. Translated: CASSLVGGNDNEQFF.

V gene TRBV11-1 combines with J gene TRBJ2-2; 9 bases agree with TRBD1. Per germline, CDR1 SGHAT and CDR2 FQDESV (reference sequence). The CDR3 is made up of 14 amino acids. The ends lost 5 bases at V and 7 bases at J; junction bases unmatched: 5. The CDR3 region is CASSQQGADGELFF. As DNA, the CDR3 is TGTGCCAGCAGCCAACAGGGGGCTGACGGGGAGCTGTTTTTT.

This sequence joins TRBV30 and TRBJ2-5; TRBD2 agrees at 9 bases. This CDR3 region has 15 residues. V trimming: 0 bases; J trimming: 2 bases; junction bases outside the gene matches: 4. Germline loops: CDR1 GTSNPN, CDR2 SVGIG (reference sequence). The DNA of the CDR3 is TGTGCCTGGAGTGTAGGACTAGCGTATCAAGAGACCCAGTACTTC. The encoded protein is CAWSVGLAYQETQYF.

V and J are TRBV2 and TRBJ2-1, with 9 bases fitting TRBD2. V was clipped by 6 bases and J by 2 bases; unmatched bases: 5. This CDR3 is built from 15 residues. CDR1 SNHLY and CDR2 FYNNEI come from the germline V gene. The CDR3 here is CASRAASGAYNEQFF. The CDR3 bases are TGTGCCAGCAGGGCCGCTAGCGGGGCCTACAATGAGCAGTTCTTC. The entire variable domain, with the rest obtained from reference TRBV2 and TRBJ2-1, is as follows: EPEVTQTPSHQVTQMGQEVILRCVPISNHLYFYWYRQILGQKVEFLVSFYNNEISEKSEIFDDQFSVERPDGSNFTLKIRSTKLEDSAMYFCASRAASGAYNEQFFGPGTRLTVL.

The gene calls are TRBV5-1 and TRBJ2-3; D is ambiguous. Per the germline V gene, CDR1 is SGHRS and CDR2 is YFSETQ. The CDR3 spans 14 residues. Trimming cost V 4 bases and J 4 bases, with 13 bases left between them. The CDR3, as DNA: TGCGCCAGCAGCGCGCCCTACCCCCCAGATACGCAGTATTTT. This translates into CASSAPYPPDTQYF.

The table lists this clone with a few counts. The J gene is TRBJ1-2, the V gene TRBV5-4; 7 nucleotides align to TRBD1. The CDR3 loop spans 16 amino acids. Germline CDR1 is SGHNT and CDR2 is YYREEE (reference sequence). V shed 1 base, J shed 3 bases, and the junction held 9 bases outside the gene matches. CDR3 region: CASSLRGPQGHYGYTF. As DNA, the CDR3 is TGTGCCAGCAGCTTGCGTGGTCCACAGGGGCACTATGGCTACACCTTC.

The chain employs TRBV30 and TRBJ1-3; D call uncertain. CDR1 is GTSNPN and CDR2 is SVGIG in the germline V gene (reference sequence). The V end was cut by 4 bases, the J end by 4 bases, with 14 bases between. This CDR3 has 14 residues. The CDR3 region has the DNA TGTGCCTGGAATCCAGCTCAAAGCGGAAACACCATATATTTT. This gives the protein CAWNPAQSGNTIYF.

Ten or more counts support this clone. The V gene is TRBV11-3, the J gene TRBJ2-3, with D tentatively TRBD2 (5 bases). The CDR3 is made up of 14 amino acids. Trimming removed 0 bases at V and 8 bases at J, with 12 bases between. The germline CDR1 and CDR2 sequences are SGHNT and YENEEA. The CDR3 region is CASSLDSVASTQYF. Here the CDR3 DNA reads TGTGCCAGCAGCTTAGATTCTGTAGCGAGTACGCAGTATTTT. The full variable domain, its missing parts supplied by reference TRBV11-3 and TRBJ2-3, is EAGVVQSPRYKIIEKKQPVAFWCNPISGHNTLYWYLQNLGQGPELLIRYENEEAVDDSQLPKDRFSAERLKGVDSTLKIQPAELGDSAVYLCASSLDSVASTQYFGPGTRLTVL.

The J gene is TRBJ2-1, the V gene TRBV14; maybe TRBD2 (6 bases). V was clipped by 1 base and J by 8 bases, with 21 bases between them. Germline V gives CDR1 SGHDN, CDR2 FVKESK. The CDR3 consists of 17 residues. The CDR3 sequence is CASSQGRGRGPGDEQFF. DNA of the CDR3: TGTGCCAGCAGCCAAGGGCGGGGACGGGGACCTGGCGATGAGCAGTTCTTC.

The chain recombines TRBV25-1 with TRBJ1-2, with D possibly matching TRBD1 (5 bases). Per the germline V gene, CDR1 is MGHDK and CDR2 is SYGVNS. This CDR3 spans 17 amino acids. The V end was cut by 3 bases, the J end by 6 bases, with 23 bases between. The CDR3 here is CASSDTAGPTRENGYTF. The DNA of the CDR3 is TGTGCCAGCAGTGATACAGCAGGGCCCACGAGAGAGAATGGCTACACCTTC.

This clone was counted a few times. The chain is built from TRBV5-1 and TRBJ2-3, with D uncertain. CDR1 and CDR2 (germline): SGHRS, YFSETQ. The CDR3 sequence is 14 residues long. Between the trimmed V and J ends, which lost 0 bases and 3 bases, there was a span of 8 bases. The CDR3 loop reads CASSLATSTDTQYF. The DNA of the CDR3 is TGCGCCAGCAGCTTGGCCACCAGTACAGATACGCAGTATTTT. The full variable domain, its missing parts supplied by reference TRBV5-1 and TRBJ2-3, is KAGVTQTPRYLIKTRGQQVTLSCSPISGHRSVSWYQQTPGQGLQFLFEYFSETQRNKGNFPGRFSGRQFSNSRSEMNVSTLELGDSALYLCASSLATSTDTQYFGPGTRLTVL.

The rearrangement uses TRBV9 and TRBJ1-5; tentatively, D is TRBD1 (5 bases). CDR1 SGDLS and CDR2 YYNGEE come from the germline V gene. The CDR3 spans 16 residues. Trimming took 3 bases from V and 0 from J, leaving 13 bases between them. The DNA of the CDR3 is TGTGCCAGCAGCGCTGGGGAGGGGATTAGCAATCAGCCCCAGCATTTT. Its translation is CASSAGEGISNQPQHF.

The rearrangement links TRBV30 to TRBJ2-3; 8 nucleotides align to TRBD2. Unmatched junction bases numbered 9, after V lost 8 bases and J lost 2 bases. The CDR3 extends over 14 amino acids. Germline CDR1 reads GTSNPN; CDR2 reads SVGIG (reference sequence). The CDR3 DNA follows: TGTGCCGCGGGGGGACCCGCCCACACAGATACGCAGTATTTT. Protein: CAAGGPAHTDTQYF.

This clone was detected only once. The V and J genes are TRBV7-2 and TRBJ2-1; a weak D match, TRBD2 (6 bases). Per the germline V gene, CDR1 is SGHTA and CDR2 is FQGNSA. The CDR3 consists of 14 residues. The V end lost 1 base, the J end lost 8 bases, and 12 bases lay between the germline ends. CDR3 DNA sequence: TGTGCCAGCAGCTTAGGACTAGGTCAGTATGAGCAGTTCTTC. The encoded protein is CASSLGLGQYEQFF.

This clone was seen a handful of times. The J gene is TRBJ2-3, the V gene TRBV21-1; the table names TRBD2, a call not compared with the DNA. TRBV21-1 is a pseudogene. The length of the CDR3 is 15 residues. The CDR3 region is CASSKERGSTDTQYF. The DNA for the CDR3 is TGTGCCAGCAGCAAGGAGCGCGGGAGCACAGATACGCAGTATTTT.

This clone was seen only a few times. This chain joins TRBV7-9 and TRBJ1-1, with 7 nucleotides matching TRBD1. Per germline, CDR1 SEHNR and CDR2 FQNEAQ (reference sequence). This CDR3 region has 15 residues. V was pared by 6 bases and J by 0 bases, with 7 bases of the junction left unmatched. The DNA of the CDR3 is TGTGCCAGCAGTAAGACCGGGACAGTGAACACTGAAGCTTTCTTT. It yields the protein CASSKTGTVNTEAFF.

This clone was detected only a few times. The V and J genes are TRBV6-1 and TRBJ1-5; 9 nucleotides line up with TRBD1. The CDR3 is 14 residues long. Germline V CDR1 and CDR2: MNHNS, SASEGT. Unmatched junction bases numbered 7, after V lost 8 bases and J lost 5 bases. The CDR3 sequence is CASWGQGRDQPQHF. The CDR3 DNA follows: TGTGCCAGCTGGGGACAGGGACGAGATCAGCCCCAGCATTTT.

The CDR3 region has the DNA TGTGCCAGGGGGGGGCCCCTAGGCACTGAAGCTTTCTTT. This sequence encodes CARGGPLGTEAFF. The V gene is TRBV2, the J gene TRBJ1-1; possibly TRBD1 for D (6 bases). The length of the CDR3 is 13 residues. Per the germline V gene, CDR1 is SNHLY and CDR2 is FYNNEI. The V and J ends lost 9 bases and 4 bases respectively, with 15 bases between them.

Here the CDR3 reads CAWSAGQGSKNYGYTF. The CDR3 bases are TGTGCCTGGAGTGCCGGACAGGGAAGTAAAAACTATGGCTACACCTTC. V and J are TRBV30 and TRBJ1-2; TRBD1 matches 8 bases. This CDR3 contains 16 residues. V was pared by 1 base and J by 2 bases, with 9 bases of the junction left unmatched. CDR1 and CDR2 from the germline V gene are GTSNPN and SVGIG (reference sequence).

The sample holds a few counts of this clone. The rearrangement uses TRBV29-1 and TRBJ1-2; TRBD1 might be the D (5 bases). The CDR3 consists of 12 residues. V was clipped by 7 bases and J by 6 bases, with 15 bases between them. Germline values: CDR1 SQVTM, CDR2 ANQGSEA. The CDR3 protein is CSAEQAWDGYTF. CDR3 bases: TGCAGCGCCGAACAGGCCTGGGATGGCTACACCTTC.

This clone has just a few counts. This CDR3 is also generated by other DNA sequences in the sample. This chain joins TRBV5-1 and TRBJ2-1; D uncertain. In germline, CDR1 is SGHRS, CDR2 YFSETQ. This CDR3 is built from 15 residues. Deletions cut 0 bases from V and 0 bases from J, with 7 bases between. CDR3: CASSLDLRSYNEQFF. The CDR3 DNA reads TGCGCCAGCAGCTTGGACTTACGCTCCTACAATGAGCAGTTCTTC.

The chain joins TRBV7-8 to TRBJ2-3, with 8 bases matching TRBD1. This CDR3 contains 17 residues. The germline V gene encodes CDR1 SGHVS and CDR2 FQNEAQ. V gave up 1 base and J gave up 3 bases; unmatched junction bases: 9. The CDR3 DNA reads as TGTGCCAGCAGCTTAGTGACGCTACAGGGGGGAACAGATACGCAGTATTTT. Residues: CASSLVTLQGGTDTQYF.

V usage is TRBV5-1 and J usage is TRBJ1-2; TRBD1 matches at 9 bases. This CDR3 contains 13 residues. V dropped 3 bases and J dropped 8; count of bases not matched to a gene: 5. Germline V gives CDR1 SGHRS, CDR2 YFSETQ. CDR3 in amino acids: CASSSGTGRGYTF. CDR3 in DNA: TGCGCCAGCAGCTCGGGGACAGGGCGAGGCTACACCTTC.

A word on this clone: In the same sample, other DNA sequences code for this CDR3. The V call is TRBV9, the J call TRBJ2-3, with D possibly matching TRBD2 (7 bases). The ends were cut back, 1 base at V and 2 bases at J, with 14 bases in the middle. The CDR3 runs 16 residues. Germline lookup yields CDR1 SGDLS and CDR2 YYNGEE. CDR3 region: CASSVSVGGHTDTQYF. CDR3 coding DNA: TGTGCCAGCAGCGTATCGGTCGGGGGGCACACAGATACGCAGTATTTT.

This clone has just a few counts. This chain joins TRBV7-3 and TRBJ2-1, with TRBD2 matching over 10 bases. Germline CDR1 and CDR2: SGHTA and FQGTGA. V was clipped by 6 bases and J by 5 bases; unmatched bases: 1. The CDR3 contains 13 residues. DNA for the CDR3: TGTGCCAGCAGTACTAGCGGGGACAATGAGCAGTTCTTC. This codes for CASSTSGDNEQFF.

In its sample, this clone was seen a few times. This chain uses TRBV6-6 with TRBJ2-1; no firm D call. Trimming left V 0 bases short and J 4 bases short, with 7 bases between. CDR3 size: 14 residues. CDR1 and CDR2 (germline): MNHNY, SVGAGI (reference sequence). CDR3 sequence: CASSYSNKYNEQFF. The CDR3 nucleotides read TGTGCCAGCAGTTACTCGAATAAGTACAATGAGCAGTTCTTC.

This clone has a handful of counts. CDR3 in DNA: TGTGCCAGCAGAGAATCTCCGAACACCGGGGAGCTGTTTTTT. Translation gives CASRESPNTGELFF. This chain links TRBV11-2 with TRBJ2-2, with D unresolved. Between the trimmed V and J ends, which lost 6 bases and 0 bases, there was a span of 8 bases. The CDR3 is 14 amino acids. CDR1 is SGHAT, CDR2 FQNNGV, per germline.

This clone has just a few counts. The rearrangement uses TRBV19 and TRBJ1-1; 8 bases match TRBD1. CDR1 LNHDA and CDR2 SQIVND come from the germline V gene (reference sequence). This CDR3 spans 13 amino acids. Trimming took 6 bases from V and 4 from J; bases not matched to a gene: 4. DNA for the CDR3: TGTGCCAGTAGAGACAGGGGAGGCACTGAAGCTTTCTTT. Amino acid sequence: CASRDRGGTEAFF.

In this sample, this clone turned up many times. The CDR3 DNA reads TGTGCCAGCAGCCAAGCCAGCGGGAGGGATTACAATGAGCAGTTCTTC. It is translated as CASSQASGRDYNEQFF. The gene calls are TRBV4-2 and TRBJ2-1; 10 positions agree with TRBD2. Germline lookup yields CDR1 LGHNA and CDR2 YNFKEQ. V trimming: 1 base; J trimming: 4 bases; junction bases outside the gene matches: 4. This CDR3 comprises 16 residues.

J is TRBJ1-2 and V is TRBV2, with D tentatively TRBD1 (5 bases). CDR3 length: 12 residues. Trimming removed 3 bases from V and 10 bases from J, with 12 bases in between. Germline V gives CDR1 SNHLY, CDR2 FYNNEI. The CDR3 spells CASSEQGGAYTF. CDR3 bases: TGTGCCAGCAGTGAGCAGGGAGGTGCCTACACCTTC.